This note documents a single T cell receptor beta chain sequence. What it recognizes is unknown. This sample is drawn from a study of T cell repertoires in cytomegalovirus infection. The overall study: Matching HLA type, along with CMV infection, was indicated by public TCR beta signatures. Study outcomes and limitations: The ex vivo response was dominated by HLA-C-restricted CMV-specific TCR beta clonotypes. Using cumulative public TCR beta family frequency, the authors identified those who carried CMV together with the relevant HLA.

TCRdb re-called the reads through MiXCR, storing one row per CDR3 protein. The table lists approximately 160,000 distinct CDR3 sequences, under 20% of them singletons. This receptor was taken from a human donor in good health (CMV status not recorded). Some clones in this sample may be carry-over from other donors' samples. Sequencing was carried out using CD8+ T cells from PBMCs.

The CDR3 DNA is TGTGCCAGCAGCTTAGCGGGGGGGAACGATGAGCAGTTCTTC. It yields the protein CASSLAGGNDEQFF. The J gene is TRBJ2-1, the V gene TRBV7-6; 7 positions match TRBD2. V shed 0 bases, J shed 8 bases, and the junction held 4 bases outside the gene matches. The length of the CDR3 is 14 residues. The germline V gene has CDR1 SGHVS and CDR2 FNYEAQ.